A selection of T cell receptor beta chains follows, all from one sample in a study of blood T cell repertoires in COVID-19. Using immunoSEQ multiplex PCR, the repertoire was profiled, and TCRdb retains in-frame clones only, with some absent. The sample gives around 30,000 clones, around 77% of which show up once; about 8% is in the top ten. Specimen: peripheral blood. The source is a woman aged 70-85 years with active or convalescent COVID-19. The CDR3 runs from the conserved cysteine through the conserved F or W. Each record gives: J gene, V gene, CDR3 protein.

>TRBJ2-2|TRBV7-3
CASSLILTGELFF
>TRBJ2-7|TRBV6-6
CASSSRGLATTYEQYF
>TRBJ1-1|TRBV28
CASRSPRGQGYTEAFF
>TRBJ2-7|TRBV30
CAAPFKDSPYEQYF
>TRBJ2-7|TRBV6-1
CASSEGGGEQYF
>TRBJ2-7|TRBV5-4
CASSVDPTGSYEQYF
>TRBJ2-7|TRBV5-5
CASSWALRGGQPYEQYF
>TRBJ2-5|TRBV29-1
CSVVRGYQETQYF
>TRBJ2-2|TRBV7-2
CASSYLVFTGGFNTGELFF
>TRBJ2-7|TRBV29-1
CSGEAGGHGEQYF
>TRBJ2-1|TRBV6-6
CASSYSRDSSYNEQFF
>TRBJ1-3|TRBV7-8
CASSPRQGHLSGNTIYF
>TRBJ1-2|TRBV11-2
CASKPLQGANGYTF
>TRBJ2-1|TRBV5-1
CASSSPSGRAYNEQFF
>TRBJ2-2|TRBV7-9
CASSLALPTGQRIGGELFF
>TRBJ2-6|TRBV18
CASTRQGSGANVLTF
>TRBJ2-2|TRBV4-3
CASSQDRGLLFF